The 14 T cell receptor beta chains reported below all come from one sample, sequenced in a study of cytomegalovirus exposure and HLA in healthy donors. The primer mix had 60 Vbeta and 13 Jbeta primers. TCRdb keeps only in-frame clones here, not all; method: immunoSEQ multiplex PCR. In the table there are around 200,000 clones, 75% to 80% of which are singletons. Sequencing used PBMCs. Every receptor here comes from a man aged 18-30 years in good health and CMV-seronegative.

This chain joins TRBV7-2 and TRBJ2-5; a weak D match, TRBD2 (5 bases). This CDR3 contains 14 residues. V gave up 0 bases and J gave up 2 bases, with 7 bases separating them. CDR1 is SGHTA, CDR2 FQGNSA, per germline. Here the CDR3 DNA reads TGTGCCAGCAGCTTAGCGGGAGCACAAGAGACCCAGTACTTC. Protein: CASSLAGAQETQYF.

This clone was observed once. One junction end disagrees with the germline gene, perhaps due to a read error. The chain uses TRBV18 and TRBJ2-7; TRBD2 matches 15 bases. The germline gives CDR1 KGHSH, CDR2 LQKENI. CDR3 size: 17 residues. For the CDR3, the DNA is TGTGCCAGCTCACCAGAGGAGTCGGGACTAGCGGGAGGCGAGCAGCACTTC. This encodes CASSPEESGLAGGEQHF.

The chain employs TRBV19 and TRBJ2-1; the D gene is possibly TRBD2 (5 bases). The V and J ends lost 6 bases and 2 bases respectively, with 17 bases between them. The CDR3 covers 16 residues. The germline V gene has CDR1 LNHDA and CDR2 SQIVND (reference sequence). In DNA, the CDR3 is TGTGCCAGTAGCCGGAGAGGACTGGAACCCTACAATGAGCAGTTCTTC. The encoded protein is CASSRRGLEPYNEQFF.

The V and J genes are TRBV28 and TRBJ1-3, with D possibly being TRBD1 (5 bases). CDR3 length equals 16 residues. V gave up 5 bases and J gave up 8 bases, with 22 bases separating them. Germline values: CDR1 MDHEN, CDR2 SYDVKM. As DNA, the CDR3 is TGTGCCAGCAGTCTGTTCGGGGGTTTTTATAGGGACACCATATATTTT. Its protein product is CASSLFGGFYRDTIYF.

V is TRBV19 and J is TRBJ2-1; 11 bases map to TRBD2. This CDR3 contains 15 residues. Germline V gives CDR1 LNHDA, CDR2 SQIVND (reference sequence). The V and J ends lost 6 bases and 10 bases, in that order; junction bases with no gene match: 11. The CDR3 is CASSSSGRRTGEQFF. The DNA for the CDR3 is TGTGCCAGTAGCTCTAGCGGGAGGCGCACAGGGGAGCAGTTCTTC.

This sequence joins TRBV6-5 and TRBJ2-3; 8 bases line up with TRBD2. Germline trimming cut 0 bases from V and 2 bases from J; bases unmatched to any gene: 4. From germline, CDR1 is MNHEY and CDR2 SVGAGI. This CDR3 is built from 16 residues. For the CDR3, the DNA is TGTGCCAGCAGTTACTCCGGGGGGGGTAACACAGATACGCAGTATTTT. Translated, it gives CASSYSGGGNTDTQYF.

CDR3 bases: TGTGCCAGCAGCTCCGGGGTATACAATGAGCAGTTCTTC. Protein sequence: CASSSGVYNEQFF. V usage is TRBV7-2 and J usage is TRBJ2-1; D may be TRBD2 (5 bases). CDR1 is SGHTA, CDR2 FQGNSA, per germline. This CDR3 is built from 13 residues. Trimming cost V 4 bases and J 4 bases, with 8 bases left between them.

This chain connects TRBV20-1 to TRBJ1-1; D unclear. Trimming pared 5 bases from V and 1 base from J, leaving 5 bases between. Per the germline V gene, CDR1 is DFQATT and CDR2 is SNEGSKA (reference sequence). CDR3 length: 11 amino acids. The CDR3 region is CSAVKNTEAFF. Here the CDR3 DNA reads TGCAGTGCTGTAAAGAACACTGAAGCTTTCTTT.

J is TRBJ2-7 and V is TRBV5-4; 8 bases map to TRBD2. CDR3 length equals 16 residues. After removal of 2 bases from V and 4 bases from J, the junction contained 11 bases not matched to a gene. CDR1 is SGHNT, CDR2 YYREEE, per germline (reference sequence). For the CDR3, the DNA is TGTGCCAGCAGCTTTGGTGTGGCACTAGCGGATTACGAGCAGTACTTC. Translation: CASSFGVALADYEQYF.

The J gene is TRBJ2-5, the V gene TRBV6-1, with 8 bases identical to TRBD1. From germline, CDR1 is MNHNS and CDR2 SASEGT. This CDR3 is 13 amino acids long. With 10 bases clipped from V and 5 bases from J, the junction kept 9 bases outside the gene matches. The CDR3: CATCNRGMETQYF. Written as DNA, the CDR3 is TGTGCCACCTGTAACAGGGGGATGGAGACCCAGTACTTC.

The chain recombines TRBV11-3 with TRBJ1-1; D gene ambiguous. The CDR3 is 14 amino acids. Germline assignment: CDR1 SGHNT and CDR2 YENEEA. Trimming shortened V by 2 bases and J by 2 bases, and 9 bases separated the two germline ends. The CDR3 is CASSLFRGNTEAFF. CDR3 nucleotides: TGTGCCAGCAGCTTATTTCGGGGTAACACTGAAGCTTTCTTT.

This rearrangement joins TRBV7-3 to TRBJ2-6; D may be TRBD2 (6 bases). V lost 2 bases to trimming and J lost 0 bases, with 11 bases between them. CDR1 is SGHTA and CDR2 is FQGTGA in the germline V gene. The length of the CDR3 is 17 residues. As DNA, the CDR3 is TGTGCCAGCAGCTTAGGGGACTTCTACTCTGGGGCCAACGTCCTGACTTTC. Its translation: CASSLGDFYSGANVLTF.

The chain joins TRBV5-1 to TRBJ2-2, with 8 bases that match TRBD1. Germline values: CDR1 SGHRS, CDR2 YFSETQ. This CDR3 region has 15 residues. After removal of 5 bases from V and 1 base from J, the junction contained 4 bases not matched to a gene. DNA for the CDR3: TGCGCCAGCAGACAGGGGGTAGGGAACACCGGGGAGCTGTTTTTT. The encoded protein is CASRQGVGNTGELFF.

DNA of the CDR3: TGTGCCAGCAGCGCAGGACAGGGTTGGAACGGGGAGCTGTTTTTT. It translates to CASSAGQGWNGELFF. The rearrangement links TRBV7-6 to TRBJ2-2; 8 nucleotides agree with TRBD1. Per germline, CDR1 SGHVS and CDR2 FNYEAQ. V was pared by 5 bases and J by 7 bases, with 9 bases of the junction left unmatched. The CDR3 extends over 15 amino acids.